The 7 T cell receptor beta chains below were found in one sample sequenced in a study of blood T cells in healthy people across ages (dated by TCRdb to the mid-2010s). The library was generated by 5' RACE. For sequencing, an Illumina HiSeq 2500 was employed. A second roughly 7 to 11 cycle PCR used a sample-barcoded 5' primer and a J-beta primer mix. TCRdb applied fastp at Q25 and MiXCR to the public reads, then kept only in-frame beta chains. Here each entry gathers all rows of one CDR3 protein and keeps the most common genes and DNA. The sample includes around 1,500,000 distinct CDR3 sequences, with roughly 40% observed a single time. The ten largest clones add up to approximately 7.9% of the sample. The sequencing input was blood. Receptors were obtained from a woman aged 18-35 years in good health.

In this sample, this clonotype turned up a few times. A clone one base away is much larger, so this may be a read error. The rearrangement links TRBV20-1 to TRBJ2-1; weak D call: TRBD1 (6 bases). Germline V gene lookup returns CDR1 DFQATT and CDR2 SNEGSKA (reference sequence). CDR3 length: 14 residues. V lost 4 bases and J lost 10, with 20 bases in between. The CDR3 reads CSATYGQNSYEQFF. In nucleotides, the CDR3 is TGCAGTGCTACCTACGGACAGAACTCCTACGAGCAGTTCTTC.

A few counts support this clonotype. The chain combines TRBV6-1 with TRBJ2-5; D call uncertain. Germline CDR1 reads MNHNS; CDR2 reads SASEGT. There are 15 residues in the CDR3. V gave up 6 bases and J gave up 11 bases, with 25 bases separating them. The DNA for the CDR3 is TGTGCCAGCAGCGATAGCCGCTTCTTCTACAATGAGCAGTACTTC. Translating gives CASSDSRFFYNEQYF.

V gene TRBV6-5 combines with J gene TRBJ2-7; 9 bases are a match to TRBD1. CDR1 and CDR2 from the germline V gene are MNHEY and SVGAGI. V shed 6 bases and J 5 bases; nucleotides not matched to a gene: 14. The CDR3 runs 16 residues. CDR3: CASSQMPGQGIHEQYF. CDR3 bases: TGTGCCAGCAGCCAGATGCCGGGACAGGGTATCCACGAGCAGTACTTC.

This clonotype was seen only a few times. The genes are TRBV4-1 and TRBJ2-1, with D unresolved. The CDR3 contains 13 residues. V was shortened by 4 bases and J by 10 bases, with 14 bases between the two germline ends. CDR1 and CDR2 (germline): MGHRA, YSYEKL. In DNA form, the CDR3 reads TGCGCCAGCAGCCGGACCCCCTTCGACGAGCAGTTCTTC. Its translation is CASSRTPFDEQFF.

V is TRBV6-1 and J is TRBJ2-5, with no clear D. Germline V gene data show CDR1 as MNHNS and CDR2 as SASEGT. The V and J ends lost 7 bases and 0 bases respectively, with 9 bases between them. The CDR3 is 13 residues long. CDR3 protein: CASILGYQETQYF. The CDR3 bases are TGTGCCAGCATCCTAGGGTACCAAGAGACCCAGTACTTC.

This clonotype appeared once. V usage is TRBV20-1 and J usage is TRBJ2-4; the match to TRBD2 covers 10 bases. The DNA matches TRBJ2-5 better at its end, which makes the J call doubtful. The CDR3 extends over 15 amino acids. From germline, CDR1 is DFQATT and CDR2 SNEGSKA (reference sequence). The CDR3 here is CSARAGLAGAETQYF. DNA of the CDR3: TGCAGTGCTAGAGCGGGGCTAGCGGGAGCGGAGACCCAGTACTTC.

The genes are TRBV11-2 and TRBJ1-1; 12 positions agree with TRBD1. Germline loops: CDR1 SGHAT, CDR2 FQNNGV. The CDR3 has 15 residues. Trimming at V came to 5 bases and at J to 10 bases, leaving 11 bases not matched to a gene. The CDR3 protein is CASSELGTGGGGAFF. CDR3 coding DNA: TGTGCCAGCAGCGAGCTCGGGACAGGGGGCGGCGGAGCTTTCTTT.